The subject of this entry is one T cell receptor (beta chain). Its specificity is not known. Following RNA extraction, reverse transcription yielded cDNA that acted as the sequencing template. The assay was immunoSEQ multiplex PCR, and TCRdb's table has in-frame clones only and misses some. The sample carries some 150,000 clones, around 83% recorded once. V dropped 3 bases and J dropped 1 base, with 9 bases sitting between them. CDR3 length: 14 amino acids. In germline, CDR1 is SQVTM, CDR2 ANQGSEA. The sample is drawn from a study of CD8+ T cells in alopecia areata. About the study: By percentage of affected scalp area, the severity of treated patients was scored. The study, taken as a whole, reports: Many expanded lesional clones remained in scalp and blood on tofacitinib.

Treatment: oral pan-JAK inhibitor, 5-10 mg twice daily. It was from alopecia areata patients that lesional scalp punch biopsies and peripheral blood were collected. The V call is TRBV29-1, the J call TRBJ2-2; D is unclear. This TCR was recovered from a human donor with alopecia areata. The sample here was CD8+ T cells sorted from blood, taken at week 4, from a patient treated with tofacitinib. CDR3 coding DNA: TGCAGCGTTGAGCCGACACGGAACACCGGGGAGCTGTTTTTT. It is translated as CSVEPTRNTGELFF.